The entry that follows covers one T cell receptor beta chain sequence. Its antigen is unknown. No quality values exist for individual bases; no much larger clone is one base distant. The data belong to a study of CD8+CD57+ T cells in acquired aplastic anemia (dated by TCRdb to between 2018 and 2020). Describing the broader study: On average, sorted CD4+ and CD8+ cells yielded about 3 ug of extracted DNA, with a range of about 0.17 to 27.4 ug. Healthy donor samples averaged approximately 10 million reads for CD4+ and 11 million to 13 million for CD8+ cells. Beyond this particular receptor, the publication reports: CD8+ Simpson's diversity did not differ significantly between patients and healthy controls (P=0.060). Around 30 CD8+ CDR3 sequences were found in both patients and controls but appeared to be highly expressed in patients and within the immunodominant clones of the patients.

Profiling of TCR beta VDJ combinations and CDR3 sequences used genomic DNA as the template. An Illumina HiSeq 2000 was the platform used for TCR repertoire sequencing. The paper's processing steps were these. Repertoire assessment relied on Simpson's diversity index, CDR3 size and DJ length profiles, and TRBV/TRBJ rearrangement plots. Whichever DNA sequence was most abundant in the deep sequencing data was defined as the immunodominant clone. CDR3 amino acid sequences were checked for sharing between subjects and were compared against published repertoires and the VDJdb database. Using fastp at Q25 and MiXCR, TCRdb reprocessed the public reads and kept productive beta chains. Each CDR3 protein gets just one entry, which takes the most common genes and DNA from the rows behind it. Clone size and V and J calls follow TCRdb, not the original study. The sample yields 98,000 or so distinct CDR3 sequences; approximately 48% were counted once. The ten largest clones capture approximately 32% of the sample.

In the study, sorted CD4+ and CD8+ blood T cells from patients with severe aplastic anemia and from healthy subjects underwent deep sequencing of TCR repertoires. Ficoll-Paque density gradient centrifugation was used to isolate peripheral blood mononuclear cells. Before DNA was extracted, CD4+ and CD8+ T cells were sorted using either FACS or magnetic beads. Sequenced input: sorted CD4+, CD8+, or CD8+CD57+ T cells (not recorded which) from PBMCs. The source is a human donor in good health, serving as a control.

CDR3 sequence: CASSLDTAGPHEQYF. The DNA sequence is given as TGTGCCAGCAGCTTAGATACCGCAGGGCCGCACGAGCAGTACTTC. The chain joins TRBV2 to TRBJ2-7, with TRBD1 tentatively as D gene (5 bases match). V loses 6 bases, J loses 5 bases, and the germline ends lie 20 bases apart. From the germline V gene, CDR1 is SNHLY and CDR2 is FYNNEI. Spanning cysteine to phenylalanine, the CDR3 consists of 15 amino acids. The kept DNA is CDR3 alone, 45 bases in frame from the first base. With the rest looked up from the reference TRBV2 and TRBJ2-7 genes rather than sequenced, the full variable domain is EPEVTQTPSHQVTQMGQEVILRCVPISNHLYFYWYRQILGQKVEFLVSFYNNEISEKSEIFDDQFSVERPDGSNFTLKIRSTKLEDSAMYFCASSLDTAGPHEQYFGPGTRLTVT.